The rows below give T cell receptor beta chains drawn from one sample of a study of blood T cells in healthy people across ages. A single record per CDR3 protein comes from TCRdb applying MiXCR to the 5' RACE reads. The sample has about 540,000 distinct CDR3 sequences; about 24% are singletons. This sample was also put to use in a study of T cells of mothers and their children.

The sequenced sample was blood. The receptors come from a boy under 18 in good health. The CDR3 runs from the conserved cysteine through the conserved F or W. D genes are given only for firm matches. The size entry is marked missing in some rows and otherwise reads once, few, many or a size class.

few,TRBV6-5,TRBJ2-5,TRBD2,TGTGCCAGCAGTTACGGGGTAGCGGGAGATTTGGAGACCCAGTACTTC,CASSYGVAGDLETQYF
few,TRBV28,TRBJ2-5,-,-,CASSSSRKGGETQYF
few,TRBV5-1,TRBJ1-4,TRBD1,TGCGCCAGCAGCTTGGAAGGGGGCGAAGTAATTAATGAAAAACTGTTTTTT,CASSLEGGEVINEKLFF
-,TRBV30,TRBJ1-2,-,TGTGCCTACCTCCCGAGAGAGGAGATAGATGGCTACACCTTC,CAYLPREEIDGYTF
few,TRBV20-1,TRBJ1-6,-,TGCAGTGCTAGGAGTGCAGGGCTGGAGTCACCCCTCCACTTT,CSARSAGLESPLHF
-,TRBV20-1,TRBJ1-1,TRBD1,TGCAGTGCTAGCGAAACAGGGGGCTCGTGGACTGAAGCTTTCTTT,CSASETGGSWTEAFF
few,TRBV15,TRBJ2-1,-,TGTGCCACCAGCACCAGGGCGTGGGGAACGTCAGATGAGCAGTTCTTC,CATSTRAWGTSDEQFF
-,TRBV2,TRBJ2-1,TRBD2,TGTGCCAGCAGTGAGCACACTACTAGCGCAATAGGCAATGAGCAGTTCTTC,CASSEHTTSAIGNEQFF
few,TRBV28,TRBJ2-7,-,TGTGCCAGCAGTTTCGCACACAGAGGGGCTCGCTACGAGCAGTACTTC,CASSFAHRGARYEQYF
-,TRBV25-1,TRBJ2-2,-,TGTGCCAGCAGTGATCAAAAGACAGGAACCACCGGGGAGCTGTTTTTT,CASSDQKTGTTGELFF
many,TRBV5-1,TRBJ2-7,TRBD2,TGTGCCAGCAGTTGGACTAGCGGGACCTACGAGCAGTACTTC,CASSWTSGTYEQYF
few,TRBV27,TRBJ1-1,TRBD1,TGTGCCACGACCGGGACAGGGGGCACTGAAGCTTTCTTT,CATTGTGGTEAFF
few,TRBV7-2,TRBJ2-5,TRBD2,TGTGCCAGCAGCCACCGTGCGGGCGGGGGGGATGAGACCCAGTACTTC,CASSHRAGGGDETQYF
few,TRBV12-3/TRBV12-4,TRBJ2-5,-,TGTGCCAGCACCCTAGGGACCTACAGGGAGAGCCAAGAGACCCAGTACTTC,CASTLGTYRESQETQYF
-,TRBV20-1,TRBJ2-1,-,TGCAGTGCTTGGGACGTAAGCCATGAGCAGTTCTTC,CSAWDVSHEQFF
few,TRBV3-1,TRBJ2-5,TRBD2,TGTGCCAGCAGCCAAGGGTATGCGGGAGAAGAGTCCCAGTACTTC,CASSQGYAGEESQYF
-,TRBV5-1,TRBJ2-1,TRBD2,TGCGCCAGCAGGACCGGGGCTAGCGGAGTTTACAATGAGCAGTTCTTC,CASRTGASGVYNEQFF
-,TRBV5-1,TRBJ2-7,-,TGCGCCAGCAGCTTGACGGGCCCCCTCTCCTACGAGCAGTACTTC,CASSLTGPLSYEQYF
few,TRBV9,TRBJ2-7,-,TGTGCCAGCAGCTCGAGAGGGGGACACCTGCCCTACGAGCAGTACTTC,CASSSRGGHLPYEQYF
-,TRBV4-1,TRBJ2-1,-,TGCGCCAGCAGCCAAGCGAAGGATGGCAATGAGCAGTTCTTC,CASSQAKDGNEQFF
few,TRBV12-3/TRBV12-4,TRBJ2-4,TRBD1,TGTGCCAGCAGTGAGCAGGGACAGGGGAAAAACATTCAGTACTTC,CASSEQGQGKNIQYF
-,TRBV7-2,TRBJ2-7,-,TGTGCCAGCAGCCCATTGGGGGGCTTCTCCTACGAGCAGTACTTC,CASSPLGGFSYEQYF
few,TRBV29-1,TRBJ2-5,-,TGCAGCGCCGTTCCGGAAGAGACCCAGTACTTC,CSAVPEETQYF
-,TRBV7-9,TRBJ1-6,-,TGTGCCAGCAGCCCGGTCGGATTAGATTCACCCCTCCACTTT,CASSPVGLDSPLHF
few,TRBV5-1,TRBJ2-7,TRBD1,TGCGCCAGCAGCTCGGACAGGGTACGTAACGAGCAGTACTTC,CASSSDRVRNEQYF
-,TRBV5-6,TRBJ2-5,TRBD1,TGTGCCAGCAGCGGAACAGGGGTCCAAGAGACCCAGTACTTC,CASSGTGVQETQYF
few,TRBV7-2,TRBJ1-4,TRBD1,TGTGCCAGCAGCCTACAGGGGGGCCGTGAAAAACTGTTTTTT,CASSLQGGREKLFF
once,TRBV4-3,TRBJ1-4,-,TGCGCCAGCAGCCAAGCGAACCGACGGATAGCAACTAATGAAAAACTGTTTTTT,CASSQANRRIATNEKLFF
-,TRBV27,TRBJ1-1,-,TGTGCCAGCAGTGGATCTACTGGAGCTTTCTTT,CASSGSTGAFF
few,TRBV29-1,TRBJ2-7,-,TGCAGCGTTGGACAGGACCGAAACGAGCAGTACTTC,CSVGQDRNEQYF
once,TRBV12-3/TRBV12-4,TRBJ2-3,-,TGTGCCAGCAGGCCCGGGGGATCAGATACGCAGTATTTT,CASRPGGSDTQYF
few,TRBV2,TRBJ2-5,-,TGTGCCAGCAGAGCAGGGTACCAAGAGACCCAGTACTTC,CASRAGYQETQYF
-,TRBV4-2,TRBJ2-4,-,TGTGCCAGCAGCCATTTCTACAGGGTAGCCAAAAACATTCAGTACTTC,CASSHFYRVAKNIQYF
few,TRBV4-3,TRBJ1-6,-,TGCGCCAGCAGTCAGGGGCCTCCCCCATCACCCCTCCACTTT,CASSQGPPPSPLHF
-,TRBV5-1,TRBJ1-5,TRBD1,TGCGCCAGCAGCCCAGGACAGGTCGGGAGTCAGCCCCAGCATTTT,CASSPGQVGSQPQHF
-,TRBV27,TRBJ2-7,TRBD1,TGTGCCAGCAGTTTATGGTACCTTGGACAGGGCTCCTACGAGCAGTACTTC,CASSLWYLGQGSYEQYF
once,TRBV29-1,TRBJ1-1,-,TGCAGCGTTCCTGCCAGGGGAGGGAACACTGAAGCTTTCTTT,CSVPARGGNTEAFF
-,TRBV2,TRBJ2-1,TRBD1,TGTGCCAGCAGAACCGGGACAGGGTACAATGAGCAGTTCTTC,CASRTGTGYNEQFF
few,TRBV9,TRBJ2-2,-,TGTGCCAGCAGCGTTCAGTCCGGGACCGGGGAGCTGTTTTTT,CASSVQSGTGELFF
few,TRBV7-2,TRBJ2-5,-,TGTGCCAGCAGGGGCAAAGCAGTACTTCAAGAGACCCAGTACTTC,CASRGKAVLQETQYF
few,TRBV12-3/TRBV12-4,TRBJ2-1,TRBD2,TGTGCCAGCAGCAATAGCGGGGCAGCCTACAATGAGCAGTTCTTC,CASSNSGAAYNEQFF